The 21 T cell receptor beta chains given below trace back to one sample, sequenced in a study of identical twins. Using its own MiXCR run on the 5' RACE reads, TCRdb lists one record per CDR3 protein. The sample records 500,000 to 700,000 distinct CDR3 sequences, just over 7% being singletons. These same data were also listed under a study on yellow fever vaccine responses in identical twins.

Sequences were obtained from PBMCs. These receptors were collected from a woman under 30 in good health.

V gene TRBV20-1 combines with J gene TRBJ1-1, with TRBD1 identical over 8 bases. The CDR3 is made up of 13 amino acids. V lost 4 bases and J lost 5; bases outside the gene matches: 6. CDR1 is DFQATT and CDR2 is SNEGSKA in the germline V gene (reference sequence). The DNA of the CDR3 is TGCAGTGCTAAGCTACAGGGGGGGACTGAAGCTTTCTTT. Encoded protein: CSAKLQGGTEAFF.

The chain recombines TRBV5-5 with TRBJ1-2, with 7 nucleotides matching TRBD1. V lost 3 bases to trimming and J lost 5 bases; unmatched junction nucleotides: 7. The CDR3 runs to 14 residues. Germline V gene sequence: CDR1 SGHKS, CDR2 YYEKEE (reference sequence). The CDR3 bases are TGTGCCAGCAGCTCAGGACAGGACCGTTATGGCTACACCTTC. As protein: CASSSGQDRYGYTF.

This clonotype was observed a few times. V gene TRBV20-1 combines with J gene TRBJ1-2; the D gene is possibly TRBD1 (6 bases). Germline values: CDR1 DFQATT, CDR2 SNEGSKA (reference sequence). There are 14 residues in the CDR3. V lost 4 bases, J lost 2 bases, and 14 bases lay in between. This chain's CDR3 is CSAMARDKNYGYTF. The CDR3 nucleotides read TGCAGTGCTATGGCTCGGGACAAGAACTATGGCTACACCTTC.

This clonotype occurred a few times. V gene TRBV5-1 combines with J gene TRBJ2-1, with D tentatively TRBD2 (6 bases). CDR3 length equals 14 residues. V lost 2 bases, J lost 5 bases, and 11 bases lay in between. Germline V gene data show CDR1 as SGHRS and CDR2 as YFSETQ. The CDR3, as DNA: TGCGCCAGCAGCTTATGGCGGGATGACAATGAGCAGTTCTTC. Protein sequence: CASSLWRDDNEQFF.

This clonotype was seen a few times. The gene calls are TRBV20-1 and TRBJ2-7; tentative D call: TRBD1 (6 bases). CDR1 is DFQATT, CDR2 SNEGSKA, per germline (reference sequence). This CDR3 spans 14 amino acids. The germline V and J ends were trimmed by 0 bases and 2 bases, with 11 bases remaining between them. This chain's CDR3 is CSARDSPGAYEQYV. Written as DNA, the CDR3 is TGCAGTGCTAGAGATAGTCCAGGGGCCTACGAGCAGTACGTC.

This clonotype was detected many times. The chain has TRBV20-1 and TRBJ2-7; D uncertain. The CDR3 covers 12 residues. Germline-derived CDR1 and CDR2 are DFQATT and SNEGSKA (reference sequence). V lost 3 bases to trimming and J lost 3 bases, with 9 bases between them. CDR3: CSASLDDYEQYF. CDR3 bases: TGCAGTGCTAGTCTGGACGACTACGAGCAGTACTTC.

In its sample, this clonotype was seen many times. This chain links TRBV14 with TRBJ1-1; D not resolved. The CDR3 runs to 13 residues. The germline CDR1 and CDR2 sequences are SGHDN and FVKESK. V lost 4 bases and J 2 bases, leaving 8 bases between the germline ends. The CDR3: CASSPRPNTEAFF. CDR3 bases: TGTGCCAGCAGCCCCCGACCTAACACTGAAGCTTTCTTT.

This clonotype was seen only a few times. CDR3 nucleotide sequence: TGTGCCAGCAGCAATGAAAGCTCCTACAATGAGCAGTTCTTC. This codes for CASSNESSYNEQFF. This chain joins TRBV21-1 and TRBJ2-1. TRBV21-1 is deemed a pseudogene. This CDR3 has 14 residues.

The rearrangement uses TRBV10-3 and TRBJ2-7; D is perhaps TRBD2 (5 bases). Germline lookup yields CDR1 ENHRY and CDR2 SYGVKD. This CDR3 is built from 16 residues. V was pared by 0 bases and J by 0 bases, with 12 bases between. The CDR3 DNA is TGTGCCATCAGTGAGTCTCGGGTGGGGAGCTCCTACGAGCAGTACGTC. Its protein is CAISESRVGSSYEQYV.

This clonotype appeared many times. The chain links TRBV20-1 to TRBJ2-1; no reliable D call. The CDR3 consists of 10 residues. V lost 2 bases, J lost 5 bases, and 1 base lay in between. Germline V lookup: CDR1 DFQATT, CDR2 SNEGSKA (reference sequence). CDR3 bases: TGCAGTGCTAGAAACAATGAGCAGTTCTTC. Translated: CSARNNEQFF.

The chain's CDR3 is CASSLGSLPQALGGNEQFF. As DNA, the CDR3 is TGTGCCAGCAGCTTAGGCTCCTTACCACAGGCACTCGGGGGCAATGAGCAGTTCTTC. The chain combines TRBV5-6 with TRBJ2-1; D possibly corresponds to TRBD2 (6 bases). V was shortened by 2 bases and J by 6 bases, with 27 bases between the two germline ends. The CDR3 loop spans 19 amino acids. The germline V gene encodes CDR1 SGHDT and CDR2 YYEEEE.

Regarding this clonotype: Mismatch with germline at one junction end may stem from a read error. This rearrangement joins TRBV7-9 to TRBJ2-1; 11 positions agree with TRBD1. Per the germline V gene, CDR1 is SEHNR and CDR2 is FQNEAQ (reference sequence). This CDR3 region has 14 residues. CDR3 in amino acids: CVSSHRDRGNEQFF. The CDR3 bases are TGTGTCAGCAGCCATAGGGACAGGGGGAATGAGCAGTTCTTC. The full variable domain, its missing parts supplied by reference TRBV7-9 and TRBJ2-1, is DTGVSQNPRHKITKRGQNVTFRCDPISEHNRLYWYRQTLGQGPEFLTYFQNEAQLEKSRLLSDRFSAERPKGSFSTLEIQRTEQGDSAMYLCVSSHRDRGNEQFFGPGTRLTVL.

This clonotype was recorded at least ten times. V is TRBV27 and J is TRBJ2-1, with unresolved D. Trimming took off 7 bases at V and 2 bases at J, with 9 bases between the two ends. Germline CDR1 and CDR2: MNHEY and SMNVEV (reference sequence). The CDR3 has 13 residues. CDR3 in amino acids: CASNGNPYNEQFF. In DNA, the CDR3 is TGTGCCAGCAATGGCAACCCCTACAATGAGCAGTTCTTC.

This sequence joins TRBV9 and TRBJ1-4, with 8 bases fitting TRBD1. In germline, CDR1 is SGDLS, CDR2 YYNGEE. J gave up 0 bases and V 4 bases, and 2 bases lay outside the gene matches. The CDR3 totals 15 residues. CDR3 sequence: CASSTQGATNEKLFF. The CDR3 DNA reads TGTGCCAGCAGCACACAGGGGGCAACTAATGAAAAACTGTTTTTT.

At least ten counts were recorded for this clonotype. The chain carries TRBV29-1 and TRBJ1-5, with 9 positions matching TRBD1. The CDR3 spans 13 residues. V lost 7 bases and J lost 1; bases outside the gene matches: 2. Germline values: CDR1 SQVTM, CDR2 ANQGSEA. In nucleotides, the CDR3 is TGCAGCGCCGGACAGGGGAGCAATCAGCCCCAGCATTTT. It specifies CSAGQGSNQPQHF.

This clonotype was seen a handful of times. The chain links TRBV20-1 to TRBJ1-1; the D gene is possibly TRBD1 (5 bases). This CDR3 is 14 amino acids long. CDR1 is DFQATT, CDR2 SNEGSKA, per germline (reference sequence). Trimming removed 5 bases from V and 3 bases from J, with 16 bases in between. CDR3 amino acids: CSALSPPGYTEAFF. Here the CDR3 DNA reads TGCAGTGCTTTATCACCGCCAGGGTACACTGAAGCTTTCTTT.

This clonotype was seen many times. V is TRBV28 and J is TRBJ2-7, with D hard to call. Germline-derived CDR1 and CDR2 are MDHEN and SYDVKM. The CDR3 covers 11 residues. The ends were cut back, 4 bases at V and 7 bases at J, with 8 bases in the middle. The CDR3 region has the DNA TGTGCCAGCAGTTCCCCCAATGAGCAGTACGTC. As protein: CASSSPNEQYV.

This clonotype showed up many times. This chain links TRBV7-9 with TRBJ2-1, with TRBD2 matching 8 bases. CDR1 and CDR2 (germline): SEHNR, FQNEAQ (reference sequence). Trimming took 5 bases from V and 10 from J; bases not matched to a gene: 10. This CDR3 has 14 amino acids. CDR3: CASSLDSGSSEQFF. The DNA for the CDR3 is TGTGCCAGCAGCCTAGACAGCGGGAGTTCAGAGCAGTTCTTC.

The rearrangement links TRBV28 to TRBJ2-7; 9 bases are shared with TRBD2. From germline, CDR1 is MDHEN and CDR2 SYDVKM. This CDR3 comprises 14 residues. J was trimmed by 3 bases and V by 5 bases; bases with no gene match: 5. CDR3: CASSALAGHYEQYV. CDR3 sequence (DNA): TGTGCCAGCAGTGCCCTAGCGGGACACTACGAGCAGTACGTC.

The chain carries TRBV28 and TRBJ1-2, with 7 bases fitting TRBD1. Losses at the gene ends were 7 bases for V and 4 bases for J; bases not matched to a gene: 6. Germline CDR1 is MDHEN and CDR2 is SYDVKM. This CDR3 has 13 amino acids. CDR3 loop: CASNPTGPYGYTF. The CDR3 DNA sequence: TGTGCCAGCAATCCGACAGGGCCCTATGGCTACACCTTC.

This clonotype was seen ten or more times. V gene TRBV11-2 combines with J gene TRBJ2-5, with TRBD1 matching 8 bases. The CDR3 is 14 amino acids. Germline V lookup: CDR1 SGHAT, CDR2 FQNNGV. V was clipped by 3 bases and J by 6 bases; unmatched bases: 6. The CDR3 bases are TGTGCCAGCAGCTTGGACAGGGTCAGACAGACCCAGTACTTC. Amino acid sequence: CASSLDRVRQTQYF.